This TCR beta chain emerged from a study of blood T cell repertoires in COVID-19. Whole-study context: The origin of the acute and convalescent COVID-19 samples was the United States, Italy and Spain.

Trimming removed 4 bases from V and 5 bases from J, with 14 bases in between. CDR1 and CDR2 from the germline V gene are KGHSH and LQKENI. This CDR3 comprises 15 residues. Assay: immunoSEQ multiplex PCR; the TCRdb copy retains only in-frame clones and omits some. The sample has under 150,000 clones; 88% are singletons. Sequenced material: PBMCs or T cells enriched from blood (not recorded which). This sequence joins TRBV18 and TRBJ2-2; D is possibly TRBD1 (7 bases). The sequence came from a woman in her thirties with acute COVID-19. The CDR3 reads CASSQAGQLTGELFF. DNA of the CDR3: TGTGCCAGCTCACAGGCGGGACAGTTAACCGGGGAGCTGTTTTTT.